Described below is a single T cell receptor beta chain sequence and its context. The target antigen is unknown. Trimming removed 0 bases at V and 7 bases at J, with 13 bases between. Germline V gives CDR1 LGHNA, CDR2 YNFKEQ. CDR3 length equals 15 residues. This specimen comes from a study of lymphopenia after photon versus proton radiotherapy. General study points: Authors raise, but do not show, better survival with proton therapy. Post-nadir diversity loss with photons came from oligoclonal expansion, particularly CD8+ Temra cells. Larger post-nadir TCR diversity loss correlated inversely with survival in deceased patients.

TCRdb keeps only in-frame clones here, not all; method: immunoSEQ multiplex PCR. The data contain tens of thousands of clones, around 80% of them seen just once; the ten biggest clones take up over 1.1%. The sequence was obtained from a man in his 60s with pancreatic cancer. This chain connects TRBV4-2 to TRBJ1-5, with D possibly TRBD1 on 6 matching bases. Sequenced material: peripheral blood, taken from a patient treated with proton-based radiotherapy. CDR3 region: CASSQDLGGRQPQHF. The CDR3 DNA reads TGTGCCAGCAGCCAAGATTTGGGGGGCAGACAGCCCCAGCATTTT.